Listed below are T cell receptor beta chains from one sample, sequenced in a study of blood T cells in healthy people across ages. A single record per CDR3 protein comes from TCRdb applying MiXCR to the 5' RACE reads. Of around 780,000 distinct CDR3 sequences listed, about a quarter were seen once; the top ten hold around 3%. The same data also went into a second study, on T cells of mothers and their children.

The specimen sequenced was blood. Source of these receptors: a boy between 10 and 17 years old in good health. The CDR3 runs from the conserved cysteine through the conserved F or W. D genes are given only for firm matches. Size values are once, few and many counts, or a class for expanded clones, and some rows have none.

V,J,D,size,DNA,CDR3
TRBV28,TRBJ2-1,.,few,TGTGCCAGCAGAGAAACGGGGGGCCTGAGCTCCTACAATGAGCAGTTCTTC,CASRETGGLSSYNEQFF
TRBV21-1,TRBJ1-4,.,.,TGTGCCAGCAGCAAGATTAACAGGGGGAATGAAAAACTGTTTTTT,CASSKINRGNEKLFF
TRBV5-1,TRBJ1-3,.,few,TGCGCCAGCAGCCCGGGACCAGAGGACACCATATATTTT,CASSPGPEDTIYF
TRBV5-1,TRBJ2-3,TRBD2,.,TGCGCCAGCAGCTGGGGGACAACTAGCGGGGGCACAGATACGCAGTATTTT,CASSWGTTSGGTDTQYF
TRBV18,TRBJ1-1,.,.,TGTGCCAGCTCATCAAACGGGGACAAGAACACTGAAGCTTTCTTT,CASSSNGDKNTEAFF
TRBV20-1,TRBJ2-3,.,.,TGCAGTGCTAGAAATAAGAAGCCGGCCGTACATACGCAGTATTTT,CSARNKKPAVHTQYF
TRBV11-2,TRBJ2-3,.,.,TGTGCCAGCAGCCCCGACTATGCCGAAGATACGCAGTATTTT,CASSPDYAEDTQYF
TRBV27,TRBJ1-2,TRBD1,.,TGTGCCAGCAGTTTATGGGCAGGGGGCGACTATGGCTACACCTTC,CASSLWAGGDYGYTF
TRBV7-8,TRBJ2-1,.,few,TGTGCCAGCCGAGACAGGTCCAGAGCCTACAATGAGCAGTTCTTC,CASRDRSRAYNEQFF
TRBV27,TRBJ2-7,TRBD1,few,TGTGCCAGCAGCCCCGCGGGACAGGCGGTCTACGAGCAGTGCTTC,CASSPAGQAVYEQCF
TRBV5-1,TRBJ2-3,.,few,TGCGCCAGCAGCTTAAGTCCAGGAACAGATACGCAGTATTTT,CASSLSPGTDTQYF
TRBV10-3,TRBJ2-5,.,.,TGTGCCATCAGTCGGTGGGGGCGGGCAGAACAAGAGACCCAGTACTTC,CAISRWGRAEQETQYF
TRBV10-3,TRBJ2-1,TRBD1,.,TGTGCCATCAGTGGGGACAGTACCTACAATGAGCAGTTCTTC,CAISGDSTYNEQFF
TRBV12-5,TRBJ1-2,.,.,TGTGCTAGTGAAATGTGGGAGGGTCACTATGGCTACACCTTC,CASEMWEGHYGYTF
TRBV4-3,TRBJ2-3,.,.,TGCGCCAGCAGCCAAGATTCCAGGGCAGATACGCAGTATTTT,CASSQDSRADTQYF
TRBV12-3/TRBV12-4,TRBJ2-3,.,few,TGTGCCAGCAGTTTATACCTCACAGATACGCAGTATTTT,CASSLYLTDTQYF
TRBV20-1,TRBJ2-7,.,.,TGCAGTGCTAGATACCGGGACTACGAGCAGTACTTC,CSARYRDYEQYF
TRBV10-3,TRBJ2-5,.,few,TGTGCCATCAGTGAGCTAGAGGGGTCTGGGGAGCAGTACTTC,CAISELEGSGEQYF
TRBV12-3/TRBV12-4,TRBJ2-7,.,.,TGTGCCAGCAGTAGGAGCTCCTACGAGCGGTACTTC,CASSRSSYERYF
TRBV29-1,TRBJ2-1,.,few,TGCAGCGTTGAAGGGGGGAATGAGCAGTTCTTC,CSVEGGNEQFF
TRBV20-1,TRBJ2-7,.,.,TGCAGTGCCGCCGGGGCGGAAGGCTACGAGCAGTACTTC,CSAAGAEGYEQYF
TRBV28,TRBJ2-6,TRBD2,.,TGTGCCAGCAGTTTTGCTAGCGGGGGACGACGCGGGGCCAACGTCCTGACTTTC,CASSFASGGRRGANVLTF
TRBV7-8,TRBJ2-7,.,.,TGTGCCAGCAGCTTATCGACAGGCAATTACGAGCAGTACTTC,CASSLSTGNYEQYF
TRBV7-9,TRBJ2-7,.,.,TGTGCCAGCAGCCATATCGTCAACGAGCAGTACTTC,CASSHIVNEQYF
TRBV6-2/TRBV6-3,TRBJ2-5,TRBD2,.,TGTGCCAGCAGTTACTCGGCTAGCGGGTCACAAGAGACCCAGTACTTC,CASSYSASGSQETQYF
TRBV29-1,TRBJ2-6,TRBD1,.,TGCAGCGTACAGGGGGGGGCCAACGTCCTGACTTTC,CSVQGGANVLTF
TRBV7-2,TRBJ2-1,TRBD2,.,TGTGCCAGCAGCTTCCTAACTAGCGGGCGAGGCAATGAGCAGTTCTTC,CASSFLTSGRGNEQFF
TRBV7-8,TRBJ1-6,.,once,TGTGCCAGCAGCTTTGGGTGGCGGCGGGGGTCGGATTCACCCCTCCACTTT,CASSFGWRRGSDSPLHF